This T cell receptor beta chain comes out of a study of beta chain features in type 1 diabetes. Findings and limits, study-wide: There was a moderate but significant shortening of TCRB CDR3s in all four CD4+ subsets of Type 1 diabetes patients. Any HLA effect on TCRB rearrangement was left unresolved by small sub-analyses.

Stem cell-like memory, regulatory, central memory and naive CD4+ cells were sorted via CD45RO/CCR7/CD25/CD127/CD95/CD27. With respect to this clone: The antigen is unknown.

Expressed TCRB transcripts were sequenced after all isolated RNA was converted to cDNA. This table comes from immunoSEQ multiplex PCR, and its TCRdb copy is limited to in-frame clones, with some not included. The repertoire holds about 320,000 clones, with 14% as singletons. Sequenced sample: central memory CD4+ T cells from blood. The origin of this receptor is a man aged 25 to 40 in good health.

The CDR3 reads CASAEVGRVNEKLFF. The CDR3 DNA reads as TGTGCCAGTGCCGAAGTCGGCAGGGTAAATGAAAAACTGTTTTTT. The chain has TRBV19 and TRBJ1-4; D is possibly TRBD1 (5 bases). This CDR3 has 15 residues. The germline V gene encodes CDR1 LNHDA and CDR2 SQIVND (reference sequence). Trimming pared 8 bases from V and 5 bases from J, leaving 18 bases between.